The 15 T cell receptor beta chains reported below all come from one sample, sequenced in a study of blood T cell repertoires in COVID-19. Produced via immunoSEQ multiplex PCR; TCRdb's table is partial and in-frame only. This table holds 150,000 to 200,000 clones, approximately 91% found once. The sequenced sample was peripheral blood. These receptors originate from a man aged 70-80 years with active or convalescent COVID-19.

The chain has TRBV19 and TRBJ2-1; TRBD2 agrees at 7 bases. Germline trimming cut 4 bases from V and 2 bases from J; bases unmatched to any gene: 2. CDR3 length: 14 amino acids. CDR1 is LNHDA and CDR2 is SQIVND in the germline V gene (reference sequence). The CDR3 nucleotides read TGTGCCAGTAGTAGCGGGAGCCCCTACAATGAGCAGTTCTTC. Protein: CASSSGSPYNEQFF.

The chain combines TRBV6-5 with TRBJ2-4; 12 bases match TRBD2. The trim removed 4 bases at V and 4 bases at J, leaving 2 bases unmatched. Germline assignment: CDR1 MNHEY and CDR2 SVGAGI. This CDR3 contains 15 residues. Here the CDR3 DNA reads TGTGCCAGCAGTTTCCTAGCGGGGGGGAAAAACATTCAGTACTTC. This gives the protein CASSFLAGGKNIQYF.

The chain carries TRBV19 and TRBJ2-7, with 9 nucleotides matching TRBD1. V lost 5 bases and J lost 6; bases outside the gene matches: 11. Germline-derived CDR1 and CDR2 are LNHDA and SQIVND (reference sequence). CDR3 length: 15 residues. The chain's CDR3 is CASSSGTGYPAEQYF. CDR3 DNA: TGTGCCAGTAGTTCCGGGACAGGGTATCCGGCCGAGCAGTACTTC.

The chain employs TRBV3-1 (or the pseudogene TRBV3-2) and TRBJ1-1; no clear D gene. The CDR3 is 13 amino acids. With 1 base removed from V and 11 bases from J, the gap between germline ends came to 14 bases. Germline loops: CDR1 LGHDT, CDR2 YNNKEL (reference sequence). The CDR3 loop reads CASSQGGGGQAFF. The CDR3 DNA reads as TGTGCCAGCAGCCAAGGGGGAGGAGGGCAGGCTTTCTTT.

This clone was found once. This chain uses TRBV15 with TRBJ1-1, with TRBD1 matching 7 bases. The junction had 4 bases not matched to a gene; V was cut back by 6 bases and J by 0 bases. The CDR3 is 14 amino acids. Germline assignment: CDR1 LNHNV and CDR2 YYDKDF (reference sequence). The CDR3 reads CATSPDRMNTEAFF. The CDR3 DNA sequence: TGTGCCACCAGTCCGGACAGGATGAACACTGAAGCTTTCTTT. Complete variable domain (other parts from reference TRBV15 and TRBJ1-1): DAMVIQNPRYQVTQFGKPVTLSCSQTLNHNVMYWYQQKSSQAPKLLFHYYDKDFNNEADTPDNFQSRRPNTSFCFLDIRSPGLGDTAMYLCATSPDRMNTEAFFGQGTRLTVV.

The V and J genes are TRBV4-3 and TRBJ1-5; TRBD1 matches 7 bases. Germline V lookup: CDR1 LGHNA, CDR2 YSLEER. J gave up 0 bases and V 0 bases, and 11 bases lay outside the gene matches. The CDR3 runs to 19 residues. This CDR3 is CASSQDSWGQKYSNQPQHF. The DNA for the CDR3 is TGCGCCAGCAGCCAAGATAGTTGGGGACAGAAGTATAGCAATCAGCCCCAGCATTTT.

The genes are TRBV6-1 and TRBJ2-6, with 8 bases lining up with TRBD1. Germline V CDR1 and CDR2: MNHNS, SASEGT. J lost 0 bases, V lost 4 bases, and 8 bases had no gene match. This CDR3 is 18 amino acids long. The CDR3: CASSARQGLSSGANVLTF. In DNA, the CDR3 is TGTGCCAGCAGTGCCCGACAGGGGTTAAGCTCTGGGGCCAACGTCCTGACTTTC.

The V call is TRBV5-1, the J call TRBJ2-1, with TRBD2 matching over 11 bases. The length of the CDR3 is 13 residues. V dropped 5 bases and J dropped 7; count of bases not matched to a gene: 2. CDR1 is SGHRS, CDR2 YFSETQ, per germline. DNA for the CDR3: TGCGCCAGCAGAGTAGCGGGGGGGAATGAGCAGTTCTTC. It specifies CASRVAGGNEQFF.

This clone has just a few counts. The gene calls are TRBV5-1 and TRBJ2-7, with 9 bases fitting TRBD2. After removal of 5 bases from V and 6 bases from J, the junction contained 21 bases not matched to a gene. CDR3 length: 18 amino acids. The germline V gene has CDR1 SGHRS and CDR2 YFSETQ. The CDR3 sequence is CASSRYRPGLATLGEQYF. CDR3 nucleotide sequence: TGCGCCAGCAGTCGATATCGTCCGGGACTAGCAACTCTCGGCGAGCAGTACTTC.

This chain connects TRBV7-9 to TRBJ1-2; D is unclear. CDR3 length: 13 residues. Trimming pared 0 bases from V and 5 bases from J, leaving 7 bases between. Germline loops: CDR1 SEHNR, CDR2 FQNEAQ (reference sequence). CDR3 protein: CASSLARGYGYTF. The DNA for the CDR3 is TGTGCCAGCAGCTTAGCAAGAGGGTATGGCTACACCTTC.

In its sample, this clone was seen once. The chain uses TRBV5-8 and TRBJ2-5, with TRBD1 matching 10 bases. Per the germline V gene, CDR1 is SGHTS and CDR2 is YDEGEE. With V trimmed by 3 bases and J by 4 bases, 6 bases remained unmatched. The CDR3 consists of 15 residues. The CDR3, as DNA: TGTGCCAGCAGCTATGGGACAGGGGCGGCAGAGACCCAGTACTTC. Its translation: CASSYGTGAAETQYF.

The rearrangement links TRBV11-3 to TRBJ1-2; no reliable D call. Germline values: CDR1 SGHNT, CDR2 YENEEA. Trimming removed 3 bases from V and 4 bases from J, with 15 bases in between. CDR3 length equals 15 residues. The CDR3 spells CASSFLPPPLYGYTF. The CDR3 bases are TGTGCCAGCAGCTTTCTACCACCCCCCCTCTATGGCTACACCTTC. The complete variable domain, with remaining parts taken from reference TRBV11-3 and TRBJ1-2, reads EAGVVQSPRYKIIEKKQPVAFWCNPISGHNTLYWYLQNLGQGPELLIRYENEEAVDDSQLPKDRFSAERLKGVDSTLKIQPAELGDSAVYLCASSFLPPPLYGYTFGSGTRLTVV.

With respect to this clone: One end of the junction varies from germline; a read error may be responsible. CDR3 sequence: CASREDMPSYEQYF. The CDR3 nucleotides read TGTGCCAGCCGTGAGGACATGCCCTCCTACGAGCAGTACTTC. The rearrangement joins TRBV2 to TRBJ2-7; D perhaps matches TRBD1 (5 bases). The CDR3 has 14 residues. Germline CDR1 and CDR2: SNHLY and FYNNEI.

The genes are TRBV18 and TRBJ1-1, with D possibly matching TRBD1 (6 bases). This CDR3 is 15 amino acids long. Germline V gene lookup returns CDR1 KGHSH and CDR2 LQKENI. Trimming removed 2 bases at V and 0 bases at J, with 10 bases between. The CDR3: CASSPNRAMNTEAFF. CDR3 in DNA: TGTGCCAGCTCACCAAACAGGGCCATGAACACTGAAGCTTTCTTT.

The chain couples TRBV4-1 to TRBJ2-5; D not certain. Trimming left V 0 bases short and J 2 bases short, with 7 bases between. CDR3 length: 14 amino acids. CDR1 is MGHRA, CDR2 YSYEKL, per germline. The chain's CDR3 is CASSQDNGQETQYF. The CDR3 DNA is TGCGCCAGCAGCCAAGATAACGGTCAAGAGACCCAGTACTTC.